What follows is one T cell receptor beta chain and its context. Its antigen is unknown. Arm-PCR of CDR3 regions and iRepertoire HTBI primers were the basis on which TCR beta libraries were built. A single record per CDR3 protein comes from TCRdb applying MiXCR to the multiplex PCR reads. The sample records approximately 440,000 distinct CDR3 sequences, 23% being singletons. CDR3 size: 15 residues. V was pared by 6 bases and J by 3 bases, with 17 bases between. From germline, CDR1 is SGHDN and CDR2 FVKESK. The data were taken from a study of regulatory T cells in long-lasting Graves disease. Study-level results: The number of shared public clonotypes was higher in persistent patients (more than 2,500) than new patients (more than 850).

Time point: persistent/refractory GD, antithyroid drugs over 5 years with positive TRAb. Isolated PBMC RNA provided the starting material for the TCR library. The receptor comes from a female donor with Graves disease. Sample: peripheral blood mononuclear cells (PBMCs), taken when the disease was refractory, from a patient treated with antithyroid drugs. The J gene is TRBJ1-1, the V gene TRBV14; D gene uncertain. The CDR3 nucleotides are TGTGCCAGCAGTCTTGAACGGCTCGCGGACACTGAAGCTTTCTTT. The encoded protein is CASSLERLADTEAFF.